This entry lists 24 T cell receptor beta chains sequenced from one sample in a study of Ad26.COV2.S vaccination and SARS-CoV-2 variants. Documented treatment: about 20 received Ad26.COV2.S at low or high dose, single or two shots; a few received placebo; per-sample allocation not given. After the first vaccine or placebo injection, samples were drawn on day 63. Sequencing used immunoSEQ multiplex PCR; TCRdb keeps in-frame clones, though not all of them. Of 200,000 to 300,000 clones listed, 88% were seen once; the top ten hold over 8.5%. Material: peripheral blood, obtained in a trial of Ad26.COV2.S vaccine versus placebo. These receptors were obtained from a person aged 18-65 years who received the Ad26.COV2.S COVID-19 vaccine or a placebo.

J is TRBJ1-1 and V is TRBV25-1; possible D gene TRBD1, 5 bases. The CDR3 loop spans 13 amino acids. Germline CDR1 is MGHDK and CDR2 is SYGVNS. V was trimmed by 1 base and J by 5 bases, leaving 8 bases between them. The CDR3 DNA reads as TGTGCCAGCAGTGAATTGTGGGGGACTGAAGCTTTCTTT. Translated: CASSELWGTEAFF.

The V and J genes are TRBV7-2 and TRBJ1-1; 7 bases are a match to TRBD1. Germline V gives CDR1 SGHTA, CDR2 FQGNSA. V lost 6 bases and J lost 4; bases outside the gene matches: 8. The CDR3 is 14 amino acids. The CDR3 DNA sequence: TGTGCCAGCAGTTTCAAGACAGGGTTCACTGAAGCTTTCTTT. It encodes CASSFKTGFTEAFF.

V is TRBV15 and J is TRBJ1-5, with 7 nucleotides matching TRBD1. The germline gives CDR1 LNHNV, CDR2 YYDKDF (reference sequence). This CDR3 has 15 amino acids. V shed 0 bases and J 2 bases; nucleotides not matched to a gene: 1. The CDR3 sequence is CATSRDGTGNQPQHF. CDR3 DNA: TGTGCCACCAGCAGAGATGGGACAGGCAATCAGCCCCAGCATTTT. Full variable domain (remainder filled in from reference TRBV15 and TRBJ1-5): DAMVIQNPRYQVTQFGKPVTLSCSQTLNHNVMYWYQQKSSQAPKLLFHYYDKDFNNEADTPDNFQSRRPNTSFCFLDIRSPGLGDTAMYLCATSRDGTGNQPQHFGDGTRLSIL.

This chain connects TRBV6-2 or TRBV6-3 to TRBJ2-5, with D hard to call. Germline V gene data show CDR1 as MNHEY and CDR2 as SVGEGT. Trimming pared 0 bases from V and 5 bases from J, leaving 10 bases between. CDR3 size: 14 residues. CDR3: CASSYSGIGETQYF. The CDR3 nucleotides are TGTGCCAGCAGTTACTCGGGGATCGGGGAGACCCAGTACTTC.

J is TRBJ1-2 and V is TRBV7-9; D is unclear. This CDR3 contains 12 residues. In germline, CDR1 is SEHNR, CDR2 FQNEAQ (reference sequence). V was cut by 2 bases and J by 5 bases, with 6 bases left in between. CDR3 DNA sequence: TGTGCCAGCAGCTTACTCACGTATGGCTACACCTTC. Amino acids: CASSLLTYGYTF.

This clone was found a few times. The chain employs TRBV18 and TRBJ2-7, with TRBD1 identical over 7 bases. Trimming took 5 bases from V and 0 from J; bases not matched to a gene: 4. The germline gives CDR1 KGHSH, CDR2 LQKENI. This CDR3 has 14 residues. The DNA of the CDR3 is TGTGCCAGCTCAACGACAGGGTCCTCCTACGAGCAGTACTTC. Its protein is CASSTTGSSYEQYF.

The genes are TRBV28 and TRBJ2-3; TRBD2 matches 9 bases. There are 18 residues in the CDR3. The V and J ends lost 3 bases and 5 bases, in that order; junction bases with no gene match: 15. Germline lookup yields CDR1 MDHEN and CDR2 SYDVKM. The chain's CDR3 is CASSFSKAGLAILDTQYF. DNA for the CDR3: TGTGCCAGCAGTTTCAGTAAGGCCGGACTAGCGATTTTAGATACGCAGTATTTT.

The rearrangement uses TRBV27 and TRBJ2-7; TRBD1 or TRBD2 may be the D gene (5 bases each). This CDR3 contains 13 residues. Trimming shortened V by 7 bases and J by 5 bases, and 15 bases separated the two germline ends. The germline V gene encodes CDR1 MNHEY and CDR2 SMNVEV (reference sequence). The CDR3 region is CASTTRGVNEQYF. The CDR3 DNA reads TGTGCCAGCACCACCCGGGGCGTTAACGAGCAGTACTTC.

This clone occurred a few times. J is TRBJ2-7 and V is TRBV28; 9 bases are a match to TRBD2. Germline V gene data show CDR1 as MDHEN and CDR2 as SYDVKM. The CDR3 sequence is 13 residues long. With 5 bases clipped from V and 9 bases from J, the junction kept 8 bases outside the gene matches. CDR3 in DNA: TGTGCCAGCAGTCTAGGCCCGACTAGCGGGCAGTACTTC. Encoded protein: CASSLGPTSGQYF.

This chain connects TRBV7-9 to TRBJ2-2, with unresolved D. The germline V gene encodes CDR1 SEHNR and CDR2 FQNEAQ (reference sequence). This CDR3 is built from 13 residues. The ends were cut back, 2 bases at V and 7 bases at J, with 8 bases in the middle. The CDR3 sequence is CASSLKGGGELFF. CDR3 in DNA: TGTGCCAGCAGCTTAAAGGGTGGCGGGGAGCTGTTTTTT.

V and J are TRBV28 and TRBJ1-5, with TRBD1 matching 7 bases. Losses at the gene ends were 2 bases for V and 4 bases for J; bases not matched to a gene: 5. CDR3 length: 15 amino acids. Germline loops: CDR1 MDHEN, CDR2 SYDVKM. CDR3 sequence reads: CASSLGSGGNQPQHF. DNA of the CDR3: TGTGCCAGCAGTTTAGGGTCAGGGGGGAATCAGCCCCAGCATTTT.

The chain carries TRBV24-1 and TRBJ2-5; 13 positions match TRBD2. The germline V gene has CDR1 KGHDR and CDR2 SFDVKD. There are 19 residues in the CDR3. With 0 bases clipped from V and 1 base from J, the junction kept 7 bases outside the gene matches. Here the CDR3 reads CATSDLSRGTSGVQETQYF. The CDR3 nucleotides read TGTGCCACCAGTGATTTGTCCCGTGGGACTAGCGGGGTCCAAGAGACCCAGTACTTC.

The chain employs TRBV28 and TRBJ2-2, with 12 nucleotides matching TRBD1. Germline V gene lookup returns CDR1 MDHEN and CDR2 SYDVKM. V shed 3 bases, J shed 5 bases, and the junction held 4 bases outside the gene matches. The CDR3 is made up of 16 amino acids. The CDR3 sequence: CASSLGQGARTGELFF. DNA for the CDR3: TGTGCCAGCAGTTTGGGACAGGGGGCGCGTACCGGGGAGCTGTTTTTT.

The chain employs TRBV11-2 and TRBJ2-7; tentatively, D is TRBD1 (6 bases). The germline CDR1 and CDR2 sequences are SGHAT and FQNNGV. Trimming took off 2 bases at V and 5 bases at J, with 25 bases between the two ends. The CDR3 runs 18 residues. The CDR3 reads CASSLRRPSGQPQNEQYF. CDR3 coding DNA: TGTGCCAGCAGCTTAAGGAGGCCTTCCGGACAGCCCCAAAACGAGCAGTACTTC.

The chain uses TRBV30 and TRBJ1-1, with no clear D. V was cut by 4 bases and J by 2 bases, with 11 bases left in between. The CDR3 is made up of 13 amino acids. Germline V lookup: CDR1 GTSNPN, CDR2 SVGIG (reference sequence). The CDR3 here is CAWKSQDNTEAFF. The DNA of the CDR3 is TGTGCCTGGAAAAGCCAGGATAACACTGAAGCTTTCTTT.

The V and J genes are TRBV5-1 and TRBJ2-1, with D perhaps TRBD1 or TRBD2 (5 bases each). Trimming cost V 4 bases and J 0 bases, with 11 bases left between them. The CDR3 runs to 15 residues. Looked up from germline, CDR1 is SGHRS and CDR2 is YFSETQ. The CDR3 is CASSLGVSSYNEQFF. In nucleotides, the CDR3 is TGCGCCAGCAGCCTGGGGGTTAGCTCCTACAATGAGCAGTTCTTC.

This clone appeared a single time. The chain links TRBV21-1 to TRBJ2-5; whether TRBD1, the table's D call, matches the DNA was not checked. TRBV21-1 counts as a pseudogene. There are 15 residues in the CDR3. The CDR3, as DNA: TGTGCCAGCAGCAAAGACCGACAGGGGCCTGAGACCCAGTACTTC. This translates into CASSKDRQGPETQYF.

V gene TRBV5-1 combines with J gene TRBJ2-5; 10 bases line up with TRBD1. Germline CDR1 SGHRS, CDR2 YFSETQ. This CDR3 has 14 amino acids. J gave up 5 bases and V 5 bases, and 6 bases lay outside the gene matches. The CDR3 protein is CASRRQGASETQYF. The CDR3 DNA reads TGCGCCAGCAGGAGACAGGGGGCATCGGAGACCCAGTACTTC.

The rearrangement links TRBV9 to TRBJ2-7; D not certain. This CDR3 has 14 amino acids. Deletions cut 0 bases from V and 2 bases from J, with 9 bases between. Per germline, CDR1 SGDLS and CDR2 YYNGEE. The CDR3 spells CASSVGSEPYEQYF. DNA for the CDR3: TGTGCCAGCAGCGTAGGAAGCGAACCCTACGAGCAGTACTTC.

CDR3 protein: CASSPTGTSWKETQYF. CDR3 DNA: TGCGCCAGCAGCCCGACGGGGACTAGTTGGAAGGAGACCCAGTACTTC. This chain connects TRBV5-1 to TRBJ2-5, with 8 bases identical to TRBD2. Germline CDR1 is SGHRS and CDR2 is YFSETQ. The V gene end was trimmed by 4 bases and the J gene end by 5 bases; junction bases not matched to a gene: 13. This CDR3 comprises 16 residues.

The J gene is TRBJ1-4, the V gene TRBV15, with 9 positions matching TRBD1. This CDR3 contains 15 residues. V was pared by 5 bases and J by 9 bases, with 10 bases of the junction left unmatched. CDR1 is LNHNV and CDR2 is YYDKDF in the germline V gene (reference sequence). The CDR3 sequence is CATSVPGQGRKKLFF. In nucleotides, the CDR3 is TGTGCCACCAGCGTCCCCGGACAGGGGCGGAAAAAACTGTTTTTT.

The chain is built from TRBV19 and TRBJ2-5, with D possibly being TRBD1 (6 bases). This CDR3 has 13 residues. Germline V CDR1 and CDR2: LNHDA, SQIVND (reference sequence). The V gene lost 4 bases and the J gene lost 5 bases, with 11 bases spanning the gap. CDR3 in DNA: TGTGCCAGTAGTAACCTACAGGGTGAGACCCAGTACTTC. Protein: CASSNLQGETQYF. The whole variable domain, filled in from reference TRBV19 and TRBJ2-5, reads DGGITQSPKYLFRKEGQNVTLSCEQNLNHDAMYWYRQDPGQGLRLIYYSQIVNDFQKGDIAEGYSVSREKKESFPLTVTSAQKNPTAFYLCASSNLQGETQYFGPGTRLLVL.

The chain has TRBV11-2 and TRBJ2-1; the D gene is possibly TRBD2 (5 bases). The V gene's germline CDR1 is SGHAT and CDR2 FQNNGV. This CDR3 spans 14 amino acids. V was pared by 3 bases and J by 10 bases, with 16 bases between. Here the CDR3 reads CASSFDQAAREQFF. Here the CDR3 DNA reads TGTGCCAGCAGCTTTGATCAAGCGGCCAGGGAGCAGTTCTTC.

This clone showed up many times. The CDR3 region has the DNA TGCGCCAGCAGCCAAGATTGGACAGTTAACTATGGCTACACCTTC. Encoded protein: CASSQDWTVNYGYTF. This sequence joins TRBV4-1 and TRBJ1-2; D might be TRBD1 (6 bases). Between the trimmed V and J ends, which lost 0 bases and 1 base, there was a span of 9 bases. This CDR3 contains 15 residues. CDR1 is MGHRA and CDR2 is YSYEKL in the germline V gene.